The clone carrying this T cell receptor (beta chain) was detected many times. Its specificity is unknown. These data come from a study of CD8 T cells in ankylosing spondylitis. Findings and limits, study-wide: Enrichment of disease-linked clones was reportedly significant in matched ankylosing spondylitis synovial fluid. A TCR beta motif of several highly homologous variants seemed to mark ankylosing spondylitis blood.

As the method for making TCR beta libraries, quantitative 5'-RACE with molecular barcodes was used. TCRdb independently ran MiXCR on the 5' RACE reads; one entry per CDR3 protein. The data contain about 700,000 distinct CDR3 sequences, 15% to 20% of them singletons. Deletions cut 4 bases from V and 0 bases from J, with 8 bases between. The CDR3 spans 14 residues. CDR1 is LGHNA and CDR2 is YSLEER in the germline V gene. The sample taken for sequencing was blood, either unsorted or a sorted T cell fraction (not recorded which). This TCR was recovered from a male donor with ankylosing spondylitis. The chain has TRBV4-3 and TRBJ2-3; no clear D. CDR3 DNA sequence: TGCGCCAGCAGCCCCTCTCTGAGCACAGATACGCAGTATTTT. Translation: CASSPSLSTDTQYF.